The 10 T cell receptor beta chains given below trace back to one sample, sequenced in a study of PD-1 blockade in classical Hodgkin lymphoma. Measured with immunoSEQ multiplex PCR; TCRdb has only the in-frame clones, and not every one. This repertoire shows tens of thousands of clones, approximately 92% found once; its top ten account for roughly 8%. Documented time point: cycle 4 day 1 (C4D1), after 5 to 7 weeks of nivolumab. With no exception, relapse followed autologous stem cell transplantation in all patients, and brentuximab vedotin exposure varied. The sequencing used peripheral blood mononuclear cells (PBMCs), collected before the fourth cycle of nivolumab. Receptors were obtained from a human donor with classical Hodgkin lymphoma.

This chain connects TRBV27 to TRBJ2-7; the D gene could be TRBD1 or TRBD2 (5 bases each). The CDR3 has 13 amino acids. The germline gives CDR1 MNHEY, CDR2 SMNVEV (reference sequence). The V end lost 6 bases, the J end lost 4 bases, and 13 bases lay between the germline ends. CDR3 in DNA: TGTGCCAGCAGGGGGACCGGGAATTACGAGCAGTACTTC. Encoded protein: CASRGTGNYEQYF.

The genes are TRBV2 and TRBJ2-6; D is undetermined. V was clipped by 8 bases and J by 2 bases, with 4 bases between them. Germline loops: CDR1 SNHLY, CDR2 FYNNEI. The CDR3 extends over 12 amino acids. CDR3 DNA sequence: TGTGCCAGCCGTACTGGGGCCAACGTCCTGACTTTC. Its translation: CASRTGANVLTF.

The chain joins TRBV6-6 to TRBJ2-1; TRBD2 agrees at 8 bases. The germline CDR1 and CDR2 sequences are MNHNY and SVGAGI (reference sequence). With 7 bases clipped from V and 5 bases from J, the junction kept 4 bases outside the gene matches. This CDR3 comprises 13 residues. The CDR3 region is CASNLLADNEQFF. Here the CDR3 DNA reads TGTGCCAGCAACTTACTAGCGGACAATGAGCAGTTCTTC.

This rearrangement joins TRBV28 to TRBJ1-5; D is ambiguous. Per the germline V gene, CDR1 is MDHEN and CDR2 is SYDVKM. The CDR3 runs 16 residues. V was trimmed by 5 bases and J by 0 bases, leaving 14 bases between them. CDR3 bases: TGTGCCAGCAGTCCTGAGGGTGGCGGTAGCAATCAGCCCCAGCATTTT. Translating gives CASSPEGGGSNQPQHF. Based on the CDR3 plus reference TRBV28 and TRBJ1-5, the full variable domain is DVKVTQSSRYLVKRTGEKVFLECVQDMDHENMFWYRQDPGLGLRLIYFSYDVKMKEKGDIPEGYSVSREKKERFSLILESASTNQTSMYLCASSPEGGGSNQPQHFGDGTRLSIL.

The chain is built from TRBV28 and TRBJ2-5; D unclear. The CDR3 length is 12 residues. Trimming pared 2 bases from V and 3 bases from J, leaving 4 bases between. Germline V gene data show CDR1 as MDHEN and CDR2 as SYDVKM. The CDR3, as DNA: TGTGCCAGCAGTTTACCCGAAGAGACCCAGTACTTC. This sequence encodes CASSLPEETQYF.

The rearrangement uses TRBV4-1 and TRBJ1-1; 7 bases align to TRBD1. The germline V gene has CDR1 MGHRA and CDR2 YSYEKL. Trimming took 1 base from V and 4 from J; bases not matched to a gene: 6. The CDR3 has 15 residues. CDR3 residues: CASSQGRGAGTEAFF. CDR3 DNA: TGCGCCAGCAGCCAAGGCAGGGGGGCAGGCACTGAAGCTTTCTTT.

The chain links TRBV5-6 to TRBJ2-1, with TRBD1 matching 8 bases. This CDR3 is built from 16 residues. Germline lookup yields CDR1 SGHDT and CDR2 YYEEEE. V was clipped by 1 base and J by 4 bases; unmatched bases: 7. DNA for the CDR3: TGTGCCAGCAGCTTGACGGCGGGACAGGAATACAATGAGCAGTTCTTC. As protein: CASSLTAGQEYNEQFF.

The gene calls are TRBV5-1 and TRBJ2-5; 9 positions agree with TRBD1. The CDR3 spans 15 residues. Looked up from germline, CDR1 is SGHRS and CDR2 is YFSETQ. The V and J ends lost 2 bases and 4 bases, in that order; junction bases with no gene match: 6. The CDR3 sequence is CASSLQGAVSETQYF. The CDR3 bases are TGCGCCAGCAGCTTACAGGGGGCAGTCTCAGAGACCCAGTACTTC.

The gene calls are TRBV11-2 and TRBJ1-1; no clear D. CDR3 length equals 16 residues. The germline V and J ends were trimmed by 0 bases and 4 bases, with 15 bases remaining between them. Per germline, CDR1 SGHAT and CDR2 FQNNGV. CDR3 in DNA: TGTGCCAGCAGCTTAGAAAATCAATACCCGACCACTGAAGCTTTCTTT. This sequence encodes CASSLENQYPTTEAFF.

The genes are TRBV5-5 and TRBJ1-3; no reliable D call. The germline gives CDR1 SGHKS, CDR2 YYEKEE (reference sequence). V was clipped by 2 bases and J by 9 bases, with 15 bases between them. CDR3 length: 14 residues. DNA for the CDR3: TGTGCCAGCAGCTTCCGAGAAGTAGAGGGCACCATATATTTT. Protein: CASSFREVEGTIYF.